A single sample is the source of the 20 T cell receptor beta chains below, sequenced in a study of blood T cells in healthy people across ages. Alongside a J-beta primer mix, a sample-barcoded 5' primer served in a second PCR lasting 7 to 11 cycles. MiXCR, run by TCRdb on the 5' RACE reads, gives a single entry per CDR3 protein. The data show about 800,000 distinct CDR3 sequences, roughly 64% seen once. The sample comprised blood. The receptor set was obtained from a man aged 30-40 years in good health.

This chain joins TRBV28 and TRBJ2-1, with 7 bases matching TRBD1. The CDR3 is 15 amino acids. V was pared by 6 bases and J by 6 bases, with 11 bases of the junction left unmatched. Per the germline V gene, CDR1 is MDHEN and CDR2 is SYDVKM. CDR3 loop: CASRMTGWGFNEQFF. The CDR3 DNA reads as TGTGCCAGCAGGATGACAGGGTGGGGTTTCAATGAGCAGTTCTTC. Combining the CDR3 with reference TRBV28 and TRBJ2-1 gives the whole variable domain DVKVTQSSRYLVKRTGEKVFLECVQDMDHENMFWYRQDPGLGLRLIYFSYDVKMKEKGDIPEGYSVSREKKERFSLILESASTNQTSMYLCASRMTGWGFNEQFFGPGTRLTVL.

The gene calls are TRBV4-3 and TRBJ1-1, with a tentative D call TRBD1 (6 bases). CDR3 length: 14 amino acids. With 3 bases removed from V and 8 bases from J, the gap between germline ends came to 16 bases. CDR1 is LGHNA, CDR2 YSLEER, per germline. Here the CDR3 reads CASSQSGATQEAFF. The CDR3 nucleotides are TGCGCCAGCAGCCAGTCAGGGGCCACCCAGGAAGCTTTCTTT.

The chain has TRBV25-1 and TRBJ2-5, with 7 bases fitting TRBD2. This CDR3 is 14 amino acids long. V lost 1 base, J lost 11 bases, and 10 bases stayed unmatched. Germline V CDR1 and CDR2: MGHDK, SYGVNS. CDR3 nucleotide sequence: TGTGCCAGCAGTGAATTGGGGGAGGGTGGAGAGCAGTACTTC. Residues: CASSELGEGGEQYF.

This chain uses TRBV6-1 with TRBJ2-7; the match to TRBD2 covers 7 bases. The trim removed 4 bases at V and 5 bases at J, leaving 11 bases unmatched. CDR3 size: 15 residues. CDR1 and CDR2 (germline): MNHNS, SASEGT. CDR3 nucleotides: TGTGCCAGCAGTGGGCCTAAGGTCCGGGGGGACGAGCAGTACTTC. It specifies CASSGPKVRGDEQYF.

This clonotype was seen only a few times. This sequence joins TRBV3-1 and TRBJ2-5, with 9 positions matching TRBD1. The J call is doubtful: the DNA matches TRBJ2-7 better. Germline values: CDR1 LGHDT, CDR2 YNNKEL (reference sequence). The CDR3 sequence is 15 residues long. CDR3 DNA sequence: TGTGCCAGCAGCCTCCCGGGACAGGGTTACTACGAGCAGTACTTC. Translation: CASSLPGQGYYEQYF.

This clonotype was recorded a few times. V gene TRBV25-1 combines with J gene TRBJ1-2, with 10 positions matching TRBD1. The V gene end was trimmed by 3 bases and the J gene end by 6 bases; junction bases not matched to a gene: 4. Germline loops: CDR1 MGHDK, CDR2 SYGVNS. The CDR3 totals 14 residues. CDR3 in DNA: TGTGCCAGCAGTGAGACAGGGGGCAAGGATGGCTACACCTTC. The encoded protein is CASSETGGKDGYTF.

This clonotype was counted only a few times. Germline is not matched at one junction end, which may reflect a read error. This chain connects TRBV7-7 to TRBJ2-1; the match to TRBD2 covers 8 bases. The V gene's germline CDR1 is SSHAT and CDR2 FNYEAQ (reference sequence). The length of the CDR3 is 15 residues. CDR3: CASSTTSGPYNEQFF. CDR3 bases: TGTGCTAGCAGCACCACTAGCGGACCGTACAATGAGCAGTTCTTC.

This clonotype was seen many times. J is TRBJ1-6 and V is TRBV20-1; D call uncertain. Germline CDR1 and CDR2: DFQATT and SNEGSKA (reference sequence). Trimming left V 0 bases short and J 5 bases short, with 8 bases between. The CDR3 extends over 14 amino acids. CDR3 coding DNA: TGCAGTGCTAGAGATCCGGGAGATAATTCACCCCTCCACTTT. It yields the protein CSARDPGDNSPLHF.

A few counts support this clonotype. The chain carries TRBV20-1 and TRBJ2-3, with 9 bases matching TRBD2. The CDR3 runs 15 residues. After removal of 6 bases from V and 3 bases from J, the junction contained 10 bases not matched to a gene. The germline CDR1 and CDR2 sequences are DFQATT and SNEGSKA (reference sequence). The DNA for the CDR3 is TGCAGTGCCCCCCCGGAGCGGGGGGCTACAGATACGCAGTATTTT. This encodes CSAPPERGATDTQYF.

The chain uses TRBV7-9 and TRBJ1-6, with 7 bases that match TRBD1. Per the germline V gene, CDR1 is SEHNR and CDR2 is FQNEAQ (reference sequence). CDR3 length: 15 amino acids. Trimming took 2 bases from V and 6 from J; bases not matched to a gene: 4. The CDR3 sequence is CASSLPGQFNSPLHF. CDR3 nucleotide sequence: TGTGCCAGCAGCTTACCGGGACAGTTTAATTCACCCCTCCACTTT.

The rearrangement joins TRBV6-6 to TRBJ2-7; possible D gene TRBD2, 6 bases. Matching the DNA end better, TRBJ2-5 makes the J call doubtful. From germline, CDR1 is MNHNY and CDR2 SVGAGI (reference sequence). CDR3 length: 13 residues. CDR3 in amino acids: CASSSGTLETQYF. For the CDR3, the DNA is TGTGCCAGCAGCTCCGGGACTCTGGAGACCCAGTACTTC.

V is TRBV30 and J is TRBJ2-7; D perhaps matches TRBD2 (6 bases). Trimming removed 2 bases from V and 1 base from J, with 9 bases in between. The CDR3 has 13 amino acids. Per germline, CDR1 GTSNPN and CDR2 SVGIG (reference sequence). The CDR3 DNA sequence: TGTGCCTGGAGTCTCCTAGCGTCCTACGAGCAGTACTTC. Translated: CAWSLLASYEQYF.

This clonotype turned up a few times. J is TRBJ2-1 and V is TRBV11-2; D gene uncertain. Germline lookup yields CDR1 SGHAT and CDR2 FQNNGV. V was cut by 2 bases and J by 5 bases, with 7 bases left in between. The CDR3 loop spans 13 amino acids. CDR3 amino acids: CASSLYTNNEQFF. CDR3 DNA sequence: TGTGCCAGCAGCTTATACACGAACAATGAGCAGTTCTTC. Full variable domain (rest looked up from reference TRBV11-2 and TRBJ2-1): EAGVAQSPRYKIIEKRQSVAFWCNPISGHATLYWYQQILGQGPKLLIQFQNNGVVDDSQLPKDRFSAERLKGVDSTLKIQPAKLEDSAVYLCASSLYTNNEQFFGPGTRLTVL.

The chain uses TRBV6-6 and TRBJ2-4; D gene ambiguous. The J call could be wrong; TRBJ2-7 is a better fit for the DNA end. Looked up from germline, CDR1 is MNHNY and CDR2 is SVGAGI (reference sequence). This CDR3 is 14 amino acids long. CDR3: CASSYVSARYEQYF. In DNA, the CDR3 is TGTGCCAGCAGTTACGTGTCGGCTAGGTACGAGCAGTACTTC.

The chain joins TRBV18 to TRBJ2-7, with D possibly matching TRBD2 (5 bases). The germline V gene encodes CDR1 KGHSH and CDR2 LQKENI. The CDR3 consists of 12 residues. The germline V and J ends were trimmed by 2 bases and 5 bases, with 7 bases remaining between them. The CDR3 region has the DNA TGTGCCAGCTCACCAGTCGGGGACGAGCAGTACTTC. Translated, it gives CASSPVGDEQYF.

This clonotype was counted a few times. This rearrangement joins TRBV4-3 to TRBJ2-5; D may be TRBD1 (5 bases). CDR1 is LGHNA, CDR2 YSLEER, per germline. The CDR3 has 16 residues. The germline V and J ends were trimmed by 2 bases and 5 bases, with 18 bases remaining between them. Here the CDR3 DNA reads TGCGCCAGCAGCCAAAATGGGGCAGGATCGGTTGAGACCCAGTACTTC. It yields the protein CASSQNGAGSVETQYF.

CDR3: CASSLSLDRSYEQYF. In DNA form, the CDR3 reads TGTGCCAGCAGTTTGTCGTTGGACAGATCCTACGAGCAGTACTTC. The rearrangement links TRBV28 to TRBJ2-7, with a tentative D call TRBD1 (6 bases). CDR3 length: 15 residues. V was cut by 3 bases and J by 1 base, with 13 bases left in between. Looked up from germline, CDR1 is MDHEN and CDR2 is SYDVKM.

The chain carries TRBV7-2 and TRBJ2-5; 9 positions match TRBD2. The CDR3 spans 16 residues. Trimming removed 2 bases from V and 0 bases from J; junction bases left unmatched: 4. Germline V lookup: CDR1 SGHTA, CDR2 FQGNSA. CDR3 nucleotide sequence: TGTGCCAGCAGCTTAAATAGCGGGGGCAACCAAGAGACCCAGTACTTC. This encodes CASSLNSGGNQETQYF.

The chain combines TRBV5-1 with TRBJ1-1, with unresolved D. V lost 5 bases and J 7 bases, leaving 15 bases between the germline ends. Looked up from germline, CDR1 is SGHRS and CDR2 is YFSETQ. CDR3 length: 13 residues. The CDR3 DNA reads TGCGCCAGCAGACTGGAGTCCGGGGATGAAGCTTTCTTT. Translated: CASRLESGDEAFF.

The chain combines TRBV27 with TRBJ1-2; a possible D gene is TRBD1 (5 bases). The CDR3 length is 16 residues. With 3 bases removed from V and 7 bases from J, the gap between germline ends came to 21 bases. CDR1 is MNHEY, CDR2 SMNVEV, per germline (reference sequence). CDR3: CASSFSGSGAGRGYTF. Written as DNA, the CDR3 is TGTGCCAGCAGTTTCTCGGGGTCTGGGGCGGGCCGTGGCTACACCTTC.